This entry features one T cell receptor beta chain sequence. Antigen unknown. Across several immunoSEQ plates, the genomic DNA of each subset was split evenly. Authors' methods: Junction-only sequences produced by ImmunoSEQ had no quality scores, so filtering differed. Assay used: immunoSEQ multiplex PCR; TCRdb lists only in-frame clones, some missing. V, J and clone size were drawn from that table, and D and trimming were deduced from the DNA. The table includes about 2 million clones, approximately 94% detected once. Germline assignment: CDR1 SNHLY and CDR2 FYNNEI. This CDR3 has 16 residues. J lost 4 bases, V lost 8 bases, and 9 bases had no gene match. This entry belongs to a study of shared clonotypes between healthy human individuals. Study overall: The plates for each donor numbered three CD4 naive, three CD4 memory, two CD8 naive and one CD8 memory.

Naive CD8 cells comprised CD45RO-negative, CCR7-positively selected cells, excluding terminally differentiated effector memory CD45RA+ cells. Study-wide results and limits: Non-shared clonotypes were found to have lower generation probabilities than the clonotypes that were shared by all four of the sorted-subset donors.

The sequenced sample was naive CD8+ T cells sorted from blood. This chain links TRBV2 with TRBJ2-3; TRBD2 aligns across 13 bases. This receptor was taken from a man aged 18 to 30 in good health. For the CDR3, the DNA is TGTGCCAGCGGCCAGGGGACTAGCGGGGCCCCAGATACGCAGTATTTT. This gives the protein CASGQGTSGAPDTQYF.